Following are 30 T cell receptor beta chains from one sample sequenced in a study of cytomegalovirus exposure and HLA in healthy donors. Here immunoSEQ multiplex PCR was the method, and the copy in TCRdb shows in-frame clones only, minus some. The table lists approximately 200,000 clones, approximately 84% of them singletons. Sample: PBMCs. The receptors were gathered from a man aged 18 to 29 in good health and CMV-seropositive.

The chain is built from TRBV21-1 and TRBJ1-4; TRBD1 reflects the table's D call only, with no check against the DNA. TRBV21-1 is a pseudogene locus. The CDR3 sequence is 12 residues long. CDR3 protein: CASSWAREKLFF. The CDR3 nucleotides read TGTGCCAGCAGCTGGGCCAGGGAAAAACTGTTTTTT.

This sequence joins TRBV30 and TRBJ2-2; 10 nucleotides agree with TRBD1. V lost 7 bases to trimming and J lost 7 bases; unmatched junction nucleotides: 12. CDR3 length equals 15 residues. Germline lookup yields CDR1 GTSNPN and CDR2 SVGIG (reference sequence). The CDR3 sequence is CASFPGQGIYGELFF. In DNA form, the CDR3 reads TGTGCCTCATTCCCGGGACAGGGGATTTACGGGGAGCTGTTTTTT.

The V gene is TRBV4-1, the J gene TRBJ2-1, with TRBD2 matching 15 bases. J gave up 5 bases and V 5 bases, and 4 bases lay outside the gene matches. The CDR3 extends over 16 amino acids. CDR1 and CDR2 (germline): MGHRA, YSYEKL. The CDR3 DNA reads as TGCGCCAGCAGCTCAGGACTAGCGGGAGGGCACAATGAGCAGTTCTTC. Protein product: CASSSGLAGGHNEQFF.

The count of this clone is one. The chain carries TRBV30 and TRBJ1-3; 8 bases are a match to TRBD1. V dropped 2 bases and J dropped 2; count of bases not matched to a gene: 8. Germline V gene lookup returns CDR1 GTSNPN and CDR2 SVGIG (reference sequence). This CDR3 contains 16 residues. The CDR3 region has the DNA TGTGCCTGGAGTACGGACAGGGACCTCACTGGAAACACCATATATTTT. It codes for CAWSTDRDLTGNTIYF.

The chain employs TRBV5-6 and TRBJ1-1; 8 nucleotides line up with TRBD1. V lost 0 bases to trimming and J lost 2 bases; unmatched junction nucleotides: 3. The CDR3 runs 15 residues. Per the germline V gene, CDR1 is SGHDT and CDR2 is YYEEEE. The CDR3 protein is CASSLVGQGNTEAFF. The CDR3 nucleotides are TGTGCCAGCAGCTTGGTTGGACAGGGCAACACTGAAGCTTTCTTT.

This rearrangement joins TRBV11-2 to TRBJ2-7, with TRBD2 as a possible D gene (6 bases). The ends were cut back, 1 base at V and 0 bases at J, with 16 bases in the middle. The germline V gene has CDR1 SGHAT and CDR2 FQNNGV. This CDR3 region has 17 residues. This CDR3 reads CASSLVGAGLNSYEQYF. The CDR3 DNA sequence: TGTGCCAGCAGCTTAGTAGGTGCGGGGCTGAACTCCTACGAGCAGTACTTC.

Only one count was recorded for this clone. The chain combines TRBV30 with TRBJ2-7, with D unresolved. Germline CDR1 and CDR2: GTSNPN and SVGIG (reference sequence). The length of the CDR3 is 12 residues. The V gene lost 5 bases and the J gene lost 0 bases, with 8 bases spanning the gap. This CDR3 is CAWHRASYEQYF. Here the CDR3 DNA reads TGTGCCTGGCACAGAGCCTCCTACGAGCAGTACTTC.

The chain carries TRBV7-2 and TRBJ1-4; TRBD1 might be the D (6 bases). V shed 8 bases and J shed 5 bases, with 12 bases lying between them. Germline-derived CDR1 and CDR2 are SGHTA and FQGNSA. This CDR3 comprises 13 residues. Written as DNA, the CDR3 is TGTGCCAGCCGAACAGGGCTCAATGAAAAACTGTTTTTT. Translating gives CASRTGLNEKLFF.

The chain recombines TRBV5-1 with TRBJ2-3; 7 bases are a match to TRBD1. The CDR3 has 14 residues. The V gene end was trimmed by 4 bases and the J gene end by 3 bases; junction bases not matched to a gene: 5. Germline V gives CDR1 SGHRS, CDR2 YFSETQ. The CDR3 loop is CASSVDRVTDTQYF. In DNA form, the CDR3 reads TGCGCCAGCAGCGTAGACAGGGTAACAGATACGCAGTATTTT.

The V and J genes are TRBV6-8 and TRBJ2-7; 7 bases agree with TRBD1. Germline CDR1 is MNHGY and CDR2 is SAAAGT. The CDR3 sequence is 16 residues long. V dropped 2 bases and J dropped 0; count of bases not matched to a gene: 7. CDR3 protein: CASSYLPGQTSYEQYF. The CDR3 DNA sequence: TGTGCCAGCAGTTACCTGCCGGGACAGACCTCCTACGAGCAGTACTTC.

V is TRBV28 and J is TRBJ1-5; D perhaps matches TRBD1 (6 bases). V was cut by 3 bases and J by 4 bases, with 13 bases left in between. This CDR3 comprises 15 residues. Germline lookup yields CDR1 MDHEN and CDR2 SYDVKM. The CDR3 coding sequence is TGTGCCAGCAGTTTGTCAGGACAGATAAATCAGCCCCAGCATTTT. Translating gives CASSLSGQINQPQHF. Full variable domain (outside the CDR3, taken from reference TRBV28 and TRBJ1-5): DVKVTQSSRYLVKRTGEKVFLECVQDMDHENMFWYRQDPGLGLRLIYFSYDVKMKEKGDIPEGYSVSREKKERFSLILESASTNQTSMYLCASSLSGQINQPQHFGDGTRLSIL.

This rearrangement joins TRBV11-3 to TRBJ1-5; no clear D gene. The V end lost 1 base, the J end lost 8 bases, and 18 bases lay between the germline ends. CDR1 and CDR2 from the germline V gene are SGHNT and YENEEA. The CDR3 spans 16 residues. CDR3 nucleotides: TGTGCCAGCAGCTTAGCACGGAGCACGTGGTCGGAGCCCCAGCATTTT. Translation gives CASSLARSTWSEPQHF.

The table lists this clone with a few counts. The chain recombines TRBV27 with TRBJ1-2, with D hard to call. V was trimmed by 3 bases and J by 8 bases, leaving 10 bases between them. The CDR3 extends over 12 amino acids. CDR1 is MNHEY, CDR2 SMNVEV, per germline (reference sequence). Here the CDR3 reads CASSFRGGGYTF. The DNA of the CDR3 is TGTGCCAGCAGTTTCCGCGGTGGGGGCTACACCTTC.

The gene calls are TRBV10-3 and TRBJ1-1, with TRBD1 matching over 8 bases. The CDR3 runs to 13 residues. From germline, CDR1 is ENHRY and CDR2 SYGVKD. V dropped 8 bases and J dropped 6; count of bases not matched to a gene: 8. The CDR3 region is CAISQGVYSEAFF. The CDR3 DNA is TGTGCCATCTCACAGGGGGTATACTCTGAAGCTTTCTTT.

This clone was seen only once. The chain recombines TRBV6-5 with TRBJ1-4; D is possibly TRBD1 (5 bases). The V gene's germline CDR1 is MNHEY and CDR2 SVGAGI. There are 13 residues in the CDR3. The V and J ends lost 8 bases and 7 bases respectively, with 14 bases between them. CDR3 DNA sequence: TGTGCCAGCGGAGGGGCGTTAAGTGAAAAACTGTTTTTT. Encoded protein: CASGGALSEKLFF.

The chain employs TRBV18 and TRBJ2-1, with 9 bases fitting TRBD2. The CDR3 spans 18 residues. J gave up 6 bases and V 2 bases, and 14 bases lay outside the gene matches. From germline, CDR1 is KGHSH and CDR2 LQKENI. Here the CDR3 reads CASSPGGQTSGRFNEQFF. The CDR3 DNA reads as TGTGCCAGCTCACCAGGGGGCCAAACTAGCGGGCGTTTCAATGAGCAGTTCTTC.

This chain uses TRBV11-3 with TRBJ1-1; TRBD1 aligns across 7 bases. The ends lost 4 bases at V and 0 bases at J; junction bases unmatched: 2. The CDR3 is 14 amino acids. Looked up from germline, CDR1 is SGHNT and CDR2 is YENEEA. The CDR3 DNA is TGTGCCAGCAGCTCGGGACAGATGAACACTGAAGCTTTCTTT. Its protein is CASSSGQMNTEAFF.

V is TRBV6-5 and J is TRBJ1-1; 9 nucleotides agree with TRBD1. The CDR3 is made up of 11 amino acids. With V trimmed by 6 bases and J by 8 bases, 1 base remained unmatched. The germline V gene has CDR1 MNHEY and CDR2 SVGAGI. CDR3 in DNA: TGTGCCAGCAGGGACAGGGGCGAAGCTTTCTTT. Residues: CASRDRGEAFF.

V gene TRBV4-3 combines with J gene TRBJ2-5; possible D gene TRBD2, 7 bases. V was cut by 0 bases and J by 5 bases, with 16 bases left in between. The CDR3 spans 16 residues. The germline V gene encodes CDR1 LGHNA and CDR2 YSLEER. CDR3 sequence: CASSQDRAGAPETQYF. The CDR3 region has the DNA TGCGCCAGCAGCCAAGATAGGGCGGGGGCCCCCGAGACCCAGTACTTC.

The rearrangement links TRBV27 to TRBJ2-5; no clear D. CDR1 MNHEY and CDR2 SMNVEV come from the germline V gene (reference sequence). CDR3 length: 14 amino acids. Trimming stripped 6 bases from V and 3 bases from J, with 14 bases between. DNA for the CDR3: TGTGCCAGCAGGCCCCTACGACTGGAAGAGACCCAGTACTTC. Its translation: CASRPLRLEETQYF.

The rearrangement uses TRBV27 and TRBJ2-7; TRBD1 aligns across 7 bases. Germline assignment: CDR1 MNHEY and CDR2 SMNVEV (reference sequence). This CDR3 contains 16 residues. J was trimmed by 4 bases and V by 5 bases; bases with no gene match: 14. In DNA form, the CDR3 reads TGTGCCAGCAGTCTACTCCCGACAGGGTTTACTTACGAGCAGTACTTC. Translation: CASSLLPTGFTYEQYF.

The chain has TRBV7-2 and TRBJ2-2, with 11 bases lining up with TRBD1. The V gene's germline CDR1 is SGHTA and CDR2 FQGNSA. J was trimmed by 5 bases and V by 6 bases; bases with no gene match: 8. The CDR3 consists of 16 residues. The CDR3 here is CASRAGGTGGTGELFF. The CDR3 DNA sequence: TGTGCCAGCAGGGCGGGAGGGACAGGGGGGACCGGGGAGCTGTTTTTT.

This sequence joins TRBV27 and TRBJ2-3; TRBD2 matches at 7 bases. Germline values: CDR1 MNHEY, CDR2 SMNVEV (reference sequence). Trimming at V came to 3 bases and at J to 5 bases, leaving 5 bases not matched to a gene. CDR3 size: 14 residues. CDR3: CASSLGGVGDTQYF. The CDR3, as DNA: TGTGCCAGCAGTTTGGGGGGGGTGGGAGATACGCAGTATTTT.

This clone was recorded once. The J gene is TRBJ2-1, the V gene TRBV28; 7 positions match TRBD2. The germline CDR1 and CDR2 sequences are MDHEN and SYDVKM. After removal of 5 bases from V and 10 bases from J, the junction contained 14 bases not matched to a gene. This CDR3 has 15 residues. In DNA, the CDR3 is TGTGCCAGCAGTCCCGGGACTACCTACAATGAAGAGCAGTTCTTC. Its translation: CASSPGTTYNEEQFF.

About this clone itself: One base away lies a much larger clone, so this may be a sequencing read error. The chain employs TRBV27 and TRBJ2-3, with 9 bases that match TRBD2. The CDR3 runs to 15 residues. Trimming at V came to 5 bases and at J to 0 bases, leaving 3 bases not matched to a gene. CDR1 is MNHEY, CDR2 SMNVEV, per germline (reference sequence). The CDR3 protein is CASSRTSGSTDTQYF. The CDR3 DNA sequence: TGTGCCAGCAGTCGAACTAGCGGGAGCACAGATACGCAGTATTTT.

The chain couples TRBV5-6 to TRBJ1-4, with D tentatively TRBD1 (5 bases). CDR3 length: 16 residues. The germline V gene has CDR1 SGHDT and CDR2 YYEEEE. Trimming shortened V by 2 bases and J by 1 base, and 12 bases separated the two germline ends. CDR3 in DNA: TGTGCCAGCAGCTTAAAGAGACAGAGAACTAATGAAAAACTGTTTTTT. Its translation: CASSLKRQRTNEKLFF.

This chain joins TRBV2 and TRBJ1-1, with D hard to call. The CDR3 consists of 15 residues. Germline V gene data show CDR1 as SNHLY and CDR2 as FYNNEI. With 0 bases removed from V and 0 bases from J, the gap between germline ends came to 8 bases. Written as DNA, the CDR3 is TGTGCCAGCAGTGAAGCAGGGAGTTTGAACACTGAAGCTTTCTTT. Encoded protein: CASSEAGSLNTEAFF.

This chain joins TRBV6-1 and TRBJ2-7, with 10 bases lining up with TRBD1. Germline V gene sequence: CDR1 MNHNS, CDR2 SASEGT. CDR3 length: 14 residues. V was pared by 4 bases and J by 3 bases, with 3 bases of the junction left unmatched. The CDR3 nucleotides read TGTGCCAGCAGTGCCCGGACAGGGGGCTACGAGCAGTACTTC. This sequence encodes CASSARTGGYEQYF.

The rearrangement uses TRBV6-5 and TRBJ1-2; TRBD1 matches at 9 bases. The CDR3 has 16 amino acids. V lost 2 bases, J lost 7 bases, and 11 bases stayed unmatched. Germline assignment: CDR1 MNHEY and CDR2 SVGAGI. The CDR3 DNA sequence: TGTGCCAGCAGTTACACCACAGGGGGCGCAGATGGTGGCTACACCTTC. Translation gives CASSYTTGGADGGYTF.

This rearrangement joins TRBV6-1 to TRBJ2-7; 10 bases are shared with TRBD2. The CDR3 has 16 residues. The germline CDR1 and CDR2 sequences are MNHNS and SASEGT. J was trimmed by 4 bases and V by 3 bases; bases with no gene match: 9. The CDR3 DNA follows: TGTGCCAGCAGTGATCTGACTAGCGGGCAGAGGTACGAGCAGTACTTC. This gives the protein CASSDLTSGQRYEQYF.